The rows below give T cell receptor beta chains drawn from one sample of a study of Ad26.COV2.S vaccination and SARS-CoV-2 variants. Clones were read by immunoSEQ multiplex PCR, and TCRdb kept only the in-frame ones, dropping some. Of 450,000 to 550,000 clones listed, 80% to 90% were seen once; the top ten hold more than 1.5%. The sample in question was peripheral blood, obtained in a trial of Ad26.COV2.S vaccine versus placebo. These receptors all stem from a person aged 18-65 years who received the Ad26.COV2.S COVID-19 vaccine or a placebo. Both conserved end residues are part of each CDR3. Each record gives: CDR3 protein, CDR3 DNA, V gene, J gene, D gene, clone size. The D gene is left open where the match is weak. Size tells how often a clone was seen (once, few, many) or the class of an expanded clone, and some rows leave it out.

CDR3 protein: CASSEAWRRPYEQYF
CDR3 DNA: TGTGCCAGCAGTGAAGCGTGGCGGAGACCCTACGAGCAGTACTTC
V gene: TRBV2
J gene: TRBJ2-7
D gene: -
clone size: once

CDR3 protein: CASSYGGSRSYEQYF
CDR3 DNA: TGTGCCAGCAGTTATGGAGGTAGCCGTTCCTACGAGCAGTACTTC
V gene: TRBV6-5
J gene: TRBJ2-7
D gene: -
clone size: few

CDR3 protein: CSVEDPGTGVGEQYF
CDR3 DNA: TGCAGCGTTGAAGATCCAGGGACAGGGGTGGGCGAGCAGTACTTC
V gene: TRBV29-1
J gene: TRBJ2-7
D gene: TRBD1
clone size: -

CDR3 protein: CASSLGLVGSGANVLTF
CDR3 DNA: TGCGCCAGCAGCCTCGGACTAGTCGGCTCTGGGGCCAACGTCCTGACTTTC
V gene: TRBV5-1
J gene: TRBJ2-6
D gene: TRBD2
clone size: -

CDR3 protein: CSASYRERYEQYF
CDR3 DNA: TGCAGTGCTAGTTACAGGGAAAGATACGAGCAGTACTTC
V gene: TRBV20-1
J gene: TRBJ2-7
D gene: -
clone size: -

CDR3 protein: CASSLGREQYF
CDR3 DNA: TGTGCCAGTAGTTTGGGACGCGAGCAGTACTTC
V gene: TRBV19
J gene: TRBJ2-7
D gene: -
clone size: few

CDR3 protein: CASSYSARGETQYF
CDR3 DNA: TGTGCCAGCAGTTACTCGGCCAGGGGAGAGACCCAGTACTTC
V gene: TRBV6-5
J gene: TRBJ2-5
D gene: -
clone size: -

CDR3 protein: CASSRLLGLAGVYNEQFF
CDR3 DNA: TGTGCCAGCAGCCGCCTTTTGGGACTAGCGGGTGTCTACAATGAGCAGTTCTTC
V gene: TRBV11-2
J gene: TRBJ2-1
D gene: TRBD2
clone size: once

CDR3 protein: CASSLVGGVQETQYF
CDR3 DNA: TGTGCCAGCAGCTTGGTCGGGGGCGTACAAGAGACCCAGTACTTC
V gene: TRBV7-3
J gene: TRBJ2-5
D gene: -
clone size: -

CDR3 protein: CASSVGSGGGEQYF
CDR3 DNA: TGTGCCAGCAGCGTGGGATCGGGGGGAGGCGAGCAGTACTTC
V gene: TRBV9
J gene: TRBJ2-7
D gene: TRBD2
clone size: -

CDR3 protein: CASSQSSTKQETQYF
CDR3 DNA: TGTGCCAGCAGCCAATCCTCCACTAAACAAGAGACCCAGTACTTC
V gene: TRBV14
J gene: TRBJ2-5
D gene: -
clone size: -